Given below is one TCR beta chain in context. Its specificity is unknown. This record comes from a study of cytomegalovirus exposure and HLA in healthy donors. Study-wide points: Later analysis suggested most CMV-associated TCR beta chains were HLA-restricted.

Primers for the PCR totalled 60 Vbeta and 13 Jbeta. Generated by immunoSEQ multiplex PCR, the TCRdb table keeps only in-frame clones and is missing some. The sample shows about 120,000 clones, 75% to 90% of them seen only once. The germline V gene has CDR1 KGHSH and CDR2 LQKENI. The CDR3 is 12 residues long. V gave up 3 bases and J gave up 8 bases, with 10 bases separating them. V is TRBV18 and J is TRBJ1-1; D possibly corresponds to TRBD1 (5 bases). Sequencing used PBMCs. This TCR derives from a female donor in good health and CMV-seropositive. CDR3 in DNA: TGTGCCAGCTCACCCCGACGGGGGGAAGCTTTCTTT. As protein: CASSPRRGEAFF.